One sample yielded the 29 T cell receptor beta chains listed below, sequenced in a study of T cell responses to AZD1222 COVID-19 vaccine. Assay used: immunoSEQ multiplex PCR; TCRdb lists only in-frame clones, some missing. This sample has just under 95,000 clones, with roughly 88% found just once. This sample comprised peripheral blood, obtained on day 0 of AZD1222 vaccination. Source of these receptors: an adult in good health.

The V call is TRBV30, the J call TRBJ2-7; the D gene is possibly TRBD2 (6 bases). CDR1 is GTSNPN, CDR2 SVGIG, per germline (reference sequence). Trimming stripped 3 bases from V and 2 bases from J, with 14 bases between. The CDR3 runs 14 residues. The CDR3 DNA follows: TGTGCCTGGAGGCCTGGGGACTTTCCCTACGAGCAGTACTTC. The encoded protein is CAWRPGDFPYEQYF.

The CDR3: CASSDLLRGGGADTQYF. The CDR3 nucleotides are TGTGCCAGCAGTGATTTACTGCGGGGGGGCGGGGCAGATACGCAGTATTTT. The chain employs TRBV6-1 and TRBJ2-3; 9 bases agree with TRBD2. Germline V CDR1 and CDR2: MNHNS, SASEGT. The CDR3 length is 17 residues. V was clipped by 3 bases and J by 4 bases; unmatched bases: 11.

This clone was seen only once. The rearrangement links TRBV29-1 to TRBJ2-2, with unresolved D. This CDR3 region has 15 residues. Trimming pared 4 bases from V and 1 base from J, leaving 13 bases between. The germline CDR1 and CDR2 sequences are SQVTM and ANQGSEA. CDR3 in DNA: TGCAGCGTTGCCTCCCAACCGAAGAACACCGGGGAGCTGTTTTTT. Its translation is CSVASQPKNTGELFF.

Written as DNA, the CDR3 is TGTGCCAGCGACGACAGGGTCCAAGAGACCCAGTACTTC. It translates to CASDDRVQETQYF. V usage is TRBV28 and J usage is TRBJ2-5; the match to TRBD1 covers 7 bases. The CDR3 covers 13 residues. CDR1 and CDR2 from the germline V gene are MDHEN and SYDVKM. The junction had 4 bases not matched to a gene; V was cut back by 8 bases and J by 1 base.

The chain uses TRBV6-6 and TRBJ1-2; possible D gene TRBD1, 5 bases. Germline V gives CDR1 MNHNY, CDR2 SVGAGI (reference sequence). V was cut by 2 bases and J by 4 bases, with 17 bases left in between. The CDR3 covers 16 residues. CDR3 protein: CASSYPGTAPFYGYTF. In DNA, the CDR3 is TGTGCCAGCAGTTACCCTGGGACCGCTCCATTCTATGGCTACACCTTC.

The CDR3 DNA sequence: TGTGCCAGCAGTTACTCGAACCGAGCGGGGGGCTACACCTTC. Translation gives CASSYSNRAGGYTF. V gene TRBV6-2 or TRBV6-3 combines with J gene TRBJ1-2; D remains ambiguous. The CDR3 contains 14 residues. Between the trimmed V and J ends, which lost 0 bases and 8 bases, there was a span of 13 bases. CDR1 and CDR2 from the germline V gene are MNHEY and SVGEGT.

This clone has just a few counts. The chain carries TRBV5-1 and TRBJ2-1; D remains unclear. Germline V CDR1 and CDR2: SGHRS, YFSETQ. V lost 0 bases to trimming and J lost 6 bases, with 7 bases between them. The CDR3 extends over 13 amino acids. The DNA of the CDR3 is TGCGCCAGCAGCTTGGGTTGGAGCAATGAGCAGTTCTTC. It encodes CASSLGWSNEQFF.

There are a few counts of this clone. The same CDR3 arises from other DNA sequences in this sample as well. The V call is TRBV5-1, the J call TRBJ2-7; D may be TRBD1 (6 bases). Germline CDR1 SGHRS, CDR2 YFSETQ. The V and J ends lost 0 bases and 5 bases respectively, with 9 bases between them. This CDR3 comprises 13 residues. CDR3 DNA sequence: TGCGCCAGCAGCTTGGCCCAGGGGAACGAGCAGTACTTC. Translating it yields CASSLAQGNEQYF.

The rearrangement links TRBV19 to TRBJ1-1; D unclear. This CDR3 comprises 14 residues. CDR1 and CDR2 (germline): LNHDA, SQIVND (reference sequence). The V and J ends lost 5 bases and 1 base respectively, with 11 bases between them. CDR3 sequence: CASSARVSNTEAFF. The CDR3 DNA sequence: TGTGCCAGTAGTGCCCGGGTCTCGAACACTGAAGCTTTCTTT.

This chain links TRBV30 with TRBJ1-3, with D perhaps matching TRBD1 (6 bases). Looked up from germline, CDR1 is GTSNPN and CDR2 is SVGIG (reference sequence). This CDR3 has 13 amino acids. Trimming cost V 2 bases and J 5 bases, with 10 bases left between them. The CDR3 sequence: CAWSTGNRNTIYF. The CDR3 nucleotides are TGTGCCTGGAGTACAGGGAATAGAAACACCATATATTTT.

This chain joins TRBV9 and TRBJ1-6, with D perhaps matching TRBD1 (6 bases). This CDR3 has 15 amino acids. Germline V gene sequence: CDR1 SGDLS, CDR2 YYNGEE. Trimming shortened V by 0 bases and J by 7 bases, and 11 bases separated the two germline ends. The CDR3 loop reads CASSVEYRANSPLHF. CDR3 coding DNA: TGTGCCAGCAGCGTAGAGTACAGGGCCAATTCACCCCTCCACTTT.

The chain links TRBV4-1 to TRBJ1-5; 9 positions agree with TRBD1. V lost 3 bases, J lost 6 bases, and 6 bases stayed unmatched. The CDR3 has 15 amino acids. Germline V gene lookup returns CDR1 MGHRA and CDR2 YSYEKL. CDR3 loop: CASSQGDRDSQPQHF. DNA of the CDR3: TGCGCCAGCAGCCAGGGGGACAGGGATTCTCAGCCCCAGCATTTT.

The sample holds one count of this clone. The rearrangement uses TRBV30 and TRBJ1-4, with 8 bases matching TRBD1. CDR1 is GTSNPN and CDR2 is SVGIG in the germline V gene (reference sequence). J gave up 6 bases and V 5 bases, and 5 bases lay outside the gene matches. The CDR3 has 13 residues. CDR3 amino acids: CAWGQGEDEKLFF. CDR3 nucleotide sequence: TGTGCCTGGGGACAGGGAGAAGATGAAAAACTGTTTTTT.

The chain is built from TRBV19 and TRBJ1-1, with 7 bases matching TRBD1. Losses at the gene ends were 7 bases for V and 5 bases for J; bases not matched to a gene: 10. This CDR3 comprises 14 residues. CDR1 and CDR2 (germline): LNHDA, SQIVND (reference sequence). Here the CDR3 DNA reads TGTGCCAGTATACGCCGGGACAGAGGGACTGAAGCTTTCTTT. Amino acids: CASIRRDRGTEAFF.

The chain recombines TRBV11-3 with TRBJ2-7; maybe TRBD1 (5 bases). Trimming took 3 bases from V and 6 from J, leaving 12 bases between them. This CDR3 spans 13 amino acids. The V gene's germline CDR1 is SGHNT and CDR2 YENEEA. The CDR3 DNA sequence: TGTGCCAGCAGCTTGCAGGGTATCGGCGAGCAGTACTTC. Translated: CASSLQGIGEQYF.

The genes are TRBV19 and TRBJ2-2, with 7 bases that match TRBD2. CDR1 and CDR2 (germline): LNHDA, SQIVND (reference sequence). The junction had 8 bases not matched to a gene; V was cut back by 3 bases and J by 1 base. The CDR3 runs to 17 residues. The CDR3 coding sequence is TGTGCCAGTAGTATCATAGGGCGGGGGAGGAACACCGGGGAGCTGTTTTTT. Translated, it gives CASSIIGRGRNTGELFF.

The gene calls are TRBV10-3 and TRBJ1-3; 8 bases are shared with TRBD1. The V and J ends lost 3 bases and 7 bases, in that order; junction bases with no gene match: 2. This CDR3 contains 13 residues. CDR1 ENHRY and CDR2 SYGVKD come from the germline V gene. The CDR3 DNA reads TGTGCCATCAGTGAAGGGACAGGCAACACCATATATTTT. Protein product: CAISEGTGNTIYF.

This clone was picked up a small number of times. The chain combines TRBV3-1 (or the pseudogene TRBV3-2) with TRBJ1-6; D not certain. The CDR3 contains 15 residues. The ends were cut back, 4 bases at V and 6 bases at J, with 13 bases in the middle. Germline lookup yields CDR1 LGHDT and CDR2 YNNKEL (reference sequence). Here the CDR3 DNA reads TGTGCCAGCAGCCGTACCGGGCTCCCTAATTCACCCCTCCACTTT. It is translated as CASSRTGLPNSPLHF.

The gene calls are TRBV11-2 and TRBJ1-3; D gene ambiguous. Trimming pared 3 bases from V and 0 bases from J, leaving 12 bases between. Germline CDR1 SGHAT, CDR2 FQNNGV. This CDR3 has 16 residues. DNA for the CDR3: TGTGCCAGCAGCTTTGGTATCGGACCCTCTGGAAACACCATATATTTT. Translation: CASSFGIGPSGNTIYF.

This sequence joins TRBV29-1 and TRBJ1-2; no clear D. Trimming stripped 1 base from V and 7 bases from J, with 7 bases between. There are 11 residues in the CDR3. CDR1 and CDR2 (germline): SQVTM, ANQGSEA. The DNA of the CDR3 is TGCAGCGTTGAAGCGAGAGCTGGCTACACCTTC. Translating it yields CSVEARAGYTF.

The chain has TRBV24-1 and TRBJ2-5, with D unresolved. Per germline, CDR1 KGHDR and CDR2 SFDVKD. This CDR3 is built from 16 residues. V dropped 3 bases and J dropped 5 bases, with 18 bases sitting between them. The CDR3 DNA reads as TGTGCCACCAGTGATCCCCGGCGCGCAAACGGGGAGACCCAGTACTTC. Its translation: CATSDPRRANGETQYF.

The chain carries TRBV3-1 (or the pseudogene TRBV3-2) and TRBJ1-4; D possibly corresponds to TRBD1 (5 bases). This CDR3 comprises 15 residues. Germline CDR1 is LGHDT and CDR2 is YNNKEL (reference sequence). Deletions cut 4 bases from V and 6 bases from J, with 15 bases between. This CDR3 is CASSRGTPRDEKLFF. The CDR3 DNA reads TGTGCCAGCAGCCGGGGGACTCCTAGGGATGAAAAACTGTTTTTT.

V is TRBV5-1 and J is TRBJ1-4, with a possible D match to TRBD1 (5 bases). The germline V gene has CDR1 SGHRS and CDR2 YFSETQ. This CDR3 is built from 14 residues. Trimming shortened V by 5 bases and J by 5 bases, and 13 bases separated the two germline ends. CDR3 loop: CASSAPGRNEKLFF. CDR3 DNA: TGCGCCAGCAGTGCCCCGGGGCGAAATGAAAAACTGTTTTTT.

The DNA of the CDR3 is TGTGCCAGTAGTATCCCAGGGGAAAGAAGGAACACCATATATTTT. Translation: CASSIPGERRNTIYF. The chain joins TRBV19 to TRBJ1-3, with a tentative D call TRBD1 (6 bases). The V end was cut by 3 bases, the J end by 7 bases, with 16 bases between. CDR3 length equals 15 residues. Germline V gene lookup returns CDR1 LNHDA and CDR2 SQIVND (reference sequence).

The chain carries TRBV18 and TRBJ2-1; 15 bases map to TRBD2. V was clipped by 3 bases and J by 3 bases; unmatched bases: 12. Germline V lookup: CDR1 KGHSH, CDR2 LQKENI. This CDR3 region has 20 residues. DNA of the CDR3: TGTGCCAGCTCACCTCTCTCCGGGACTAGCGGGGGGCTAGGCTACAATGAGCAGTTCTTC. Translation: CASSPLSGTSGGLGYNEQFF.

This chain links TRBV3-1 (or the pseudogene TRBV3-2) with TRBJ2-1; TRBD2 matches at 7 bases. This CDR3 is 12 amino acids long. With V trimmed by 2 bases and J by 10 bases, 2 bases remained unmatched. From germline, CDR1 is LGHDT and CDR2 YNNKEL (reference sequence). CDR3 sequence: CASSQLSGEQFF. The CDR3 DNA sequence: TGTGCCAGCAGCCAACTTAGCGGGGAGCAGTTCTTC.

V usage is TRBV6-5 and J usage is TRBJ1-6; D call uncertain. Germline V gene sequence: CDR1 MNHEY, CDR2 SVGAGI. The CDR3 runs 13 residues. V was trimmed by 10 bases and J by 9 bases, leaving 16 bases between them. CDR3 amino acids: CATSDDAISPLHF. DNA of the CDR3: TGTGCCACATCGGACGACGCAATTTCACCCCTCCACTTT.

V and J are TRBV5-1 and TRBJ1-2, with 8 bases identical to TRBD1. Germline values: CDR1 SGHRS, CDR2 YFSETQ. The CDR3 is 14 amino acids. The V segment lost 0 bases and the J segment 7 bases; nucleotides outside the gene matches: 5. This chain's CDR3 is CASSLDGRGLGYTF. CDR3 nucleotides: TGCGCCAGCAGCTTGGATGGCAGGGGGCTTGGCTACACCTTC.

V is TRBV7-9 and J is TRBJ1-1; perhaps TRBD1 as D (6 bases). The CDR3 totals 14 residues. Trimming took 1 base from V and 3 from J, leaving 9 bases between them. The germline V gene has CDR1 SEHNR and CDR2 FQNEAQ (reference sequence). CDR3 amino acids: CASSLVRGYTEAFF. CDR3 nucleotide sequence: TGTGCCAGCAGCTTAGTAAGGGGGTACACTGAAGCTTTCTTT.